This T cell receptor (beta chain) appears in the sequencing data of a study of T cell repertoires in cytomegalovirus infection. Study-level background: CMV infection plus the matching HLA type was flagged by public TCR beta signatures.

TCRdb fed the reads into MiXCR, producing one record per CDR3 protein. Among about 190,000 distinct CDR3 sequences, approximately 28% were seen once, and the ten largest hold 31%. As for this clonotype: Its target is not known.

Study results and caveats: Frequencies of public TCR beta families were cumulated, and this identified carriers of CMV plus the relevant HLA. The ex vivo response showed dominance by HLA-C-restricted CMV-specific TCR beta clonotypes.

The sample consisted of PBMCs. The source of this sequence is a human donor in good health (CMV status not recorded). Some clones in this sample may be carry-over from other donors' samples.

This CDR3 is CASSLRGHADEKLFF. In DNA form, the CDR3 reads TGTGCCAGCAGCCTTAGGGGACATGCGGATGAAAAACTGTTTTTT. The rearrangement joins TRBV14 to TRBJ1-4; D might be TRBD1 (6 bases). The CDR3 runs to 15 residues. Trimming removed 4 bases from V and 6 bases from J, with 15 bases in between. Germline loops: CDR1 SGHDN, CDR2 FVKESK.